The 20 T cell receptor beta chains below were found in one sample sequenced in a study of T cells in Graves' hyperthyroidism and ophthalmopathy. RNA transcripts gave rise to amplified TCR beta CDR3 regions. First-round RT-PCR targeting the TCR CDR3 was performed with the HTBI primer set. TCRdb passed the multiplex PCR reads through MiXCR, listing each CDR3 protein once. The sample holds roughly 720,000 distinct CDR3 sequences, 17% seen once. Sequencing was performed on blood. The receptors originated from a man aged 50 or older with Graves' hyperthyroidism.

This clonotype showed up just a few times. The V gene is TRBV18, the J gene TRBJ1-5; the D gene is possibly TRBD1 (5 bases). Between the trimmed V and J ends, which lost 1 base and 4 bases, there was a span of 8 bases. Germline values: CDR1 KGHSH, CDR2 LQKENI. The length of the CDR3 is 14 residues. The CDR3, as DNA: TGTGCCAGCTCACCACAAGAGGGGAATCAGCCCCAGCATTTT. Amino acid sequence: CASSPQEGNQPQHF.

The rearrangement links TRBV6-6 to TRBJ2-2, with 7 nucleotides matching TRBD1. The CDR3 runs to 15 residues. Trimming cost V 2 bases and J 4 bases; bases outside gene matches: 4. The germline gives CDR1 MNHNY, CDR2 SVGAGI (reference sequence). CDR3 protein: CASSYDRAGTGELFF. The CDR3 DNA follows: TGTGCCAGCAGTTACGACAGGGCGGGCACCGGGGAGCTGTTTTTT.

This clonotype was detected a few times. The chain combines TRBV24-1 with TRBJ2-7; TRBD1 matches at 11 bases. After removal of 4 bases from V and 3 bases from J, the junction contained 4 bases not matched to a gene. Per germline, CDR1 KGHDR and CDR2 SFDVKD. CDR3 length: 15 residues. The CDR3 loop is CATSEGQGASYEQYF. The CDR3 DNA is TGTGCCACCAGTGAAGGACAGGGGGCTAGCTACGAGCAGTACTTC.

This sequence joins TRBV28 and TRBJ2-1, with D tentatively TRBD2 (5 bases). V lost 6 bases and J 10 bases, leaving 16 bases between the germline ends. The germline gives CDR1 MDHEN, CDR2 SYDVKM. The CDR3 runs to 13 residues. The chain's CDR3 is CASRDSTQKEQFF. Written as DNA, the CDR3 is TGTGCCAGCAGGGACTCGACCCAGAAAGAGCAGTTCTTC.

This clonotype was recorded at least ten times. J is TRBJ2-1 and V is TRBV28, with D possibly being TRBD2 (5 bases). V was trimmed by 1 base and J by 9 bases, leaving 10 bases between them. Germline V gene data show CDR1 as MDHEN and CDR2 as SYDVKM. This CDR3 spans 13 amino acids. The CDR3 region is CASSLSSSIEQFF. Here the CDR3 DNA reads TGTGCCAGCAGTTTATCTAGCAGTATTGAGCAGTTCTTC.

This clonotype has a handful of counts. This may stem from a read error, because a much larger clone lies one nucleotide away. The V gene is TRBV6-2 or TRBV6-3, the J gene TRBJ1-1; D remains unclear. CDR1 is MNHEY, CDR2 SVGEGT, per germline. V lost 2 bases and J lost 1, with 5 bases in between. The CDR3 covers 13 residues. CDR3 nucleotides: TGTGCCAGCAGTTACGAGGAGAACACTGAAGCTTTCTTT. Its translation: CASSYEENTEAFF.

This clonotype was counted ten times or more. The chain couples TRBV20-1 to TRBJ1-6, with D possibly matching TRBD1 (5 bases). The CDR3 loop spans 16 amino acids. V lost 7 bases, J lost 13 bases, and 29 bases lay in between. Germline values: CDR1 DFQATT, CDR2 SNEGSKA (reference sequence). CDR3 sequence: CSGSLMTRDREGPLHF. DNA of the CDR3: TGCAGTGGATCCCTCATGACCAGAGACCGTGAGGGGCCCCTCCACTTT.

This clonotype occurred a few times. The chain couples TRBV7-8 to TRBJ2-2; 8 bases line up with TRBD2. Germline-derived CDR1 and CDR2 are SGHVS and FQNEAQ. The CDR3 sequence is 15 residues long. After removal of 1 base from V and 6 bases from J, the junction contained 4 bases not matched to a gene. CDR3 in DNA: TGTGCCAGCAGCTTAGGTCGGACTAGCCCCGGGGAGCTGTTTTTT. It yields the protein CASSLGRTSPGELFF.

The chain joins TRBV6-1 to TRBJ2-1, with 9 bases aligning to TRBD2. CDR1 is MNHNS, CDR2 SASEGT, per germline. The CDR3 spans 16 residues. J gave up 0 bases and V 5 bases, and 5 bases lay outside the gene matches. This chain's CDR3 is CASSPQAGGSYNEQFF. The CDR3 nucleotides read TGTGCCAGCAGTCCTCAAGCGGGAGGCTCCTACAATGAGCAGTTCTTC.

This clonotype was picked up a small number of times. V and J are TRBV30 and TRBJ1-2; D is possibly TRBD1 (5 bases). Trimming stripped 0 bases from V and 6 bases from J, with 20 bases between. CDR3 length: 16 residues. CDR1 is GTSNPN, CDR2 SVGIG, per germline (reference sequence). CDR3 coding DNA: TGTGCCTGGAGTGTATCGCATGGGACTACAACTAATGGCTACACCTTC. As protein: CAWSVSHGTTTNGYTF. The full variable domain, completed using reference TRBV30 and TRBJ1-2, is SQTIHQWPATLVQPVGSPLSLECTVEGTSNPNLYWYRQAAGRGLQLLFYSVGIGQISSEVPQNLSASRPQDRQFILSSKKLLLSDSGFYLCAWSVSHGTTTNGYTFGSGTRLTVV.

This clonotype was seen more than once but under ten times. This chain links TRBV6-5 with TRBJ1-5; D is ambiguous. V dropped 2 bases and J dropped 0 bases, with 5 bases sitting between them. The CDR3 length is 14 residues. Per the germline V gene, CDR1 is MNHEY and CDR2 is SVGAGI. The CDR3 DNA sequence: TGTGCCAGCAGTTACCCTGGTAGCAATCAGCCCCAGCATTTT. This encodes CASSYPGSNQPQHF.

Note on this clonotype: A read error is possible here, since a much larger clone lies one base away. The chain carries TRBV3-1 and TRBJ2-5; maybe TRBD2 (6 bases). The CDR3 runs to 15 residues. The germline CDR1 and CDR2 sequences are LGHDT and YNNKEL (reference sequence). The CDR3 DNA sequence: TGTGCCAGCTGCCAAGCAAAGGACTATGGAGAGACCCAGTACTTC. It encodes CASCQAKDYGETQYF.

The rearrangement uses TRBV29-1 and TRBJ2-7; D gene ambiguous. This CDR3 is 12 amino acids long. The ends were cut back, 3 bases at V and 2 bases at J, with 8 bases in the middle. From germline, CDR1 is SQVTM and CDR2 ANQGSEA. In DNA, the CDR3 is TGCAGCGTTGAGCGTTTTCCCTACGAGCAGTACTTC. It yields the protein CSVERFPYEQYF.

In this sample, this clonotype turned up many times. This rearrangement joins TRBV11-2 to TRBJ1-1, with TRBD1 identical over 8 bases. Trimming cost V 4 bases and J 7 bases; bases outside gene matches: 2. Germline V gene lookup returns CDR1 SGHAT and CDR2 FQNNGV. The CDR3 is made up of 12 amino acids. DNA for the CDR3: TGTGCCAGCAGCTCCGGGACAGGTGAAGCTTTCTTT. Amino acids: CASSSGTGEAFF.

This clonotype was detected ten times or more. J is TRBJ1-1 and V is TRBV10-2; D is uncertain. The V end was cut by 6 bases, the J end by 0 bases, with 11 bases between. Germline CDR1 and CDR2: WSHSY and SAAADI. The CDR3 contains 14 residues. CDR3 amino acids: CASSETDLNTEAFF. CDR3 bases: TGCGCCAGCAGCGAAACAGATTTGAACACTGAAGCTTTCTTT.

This clonotype has at least ten counts. J is TRBJ2-5 and V is TRBV28; 7 nucleotides align to TRBD1. From germline, CDR1 is MDHEN and CDR2 SYDVKM. The CDR3 covers 16 residues. V lost 5 bases to trimming and J lost 4 bases; unmatched junction nucleotides: 13. The DNA for the CDR3 is TGTGCCAGCAGTCCGCTCACAGGGGTAGCGCGAGAGACCCAGTACTTC. It translates to CASSPLTGVARETQYF.

This clonotype was found many times. The V and J genes are TRBV11-2 and TRBJ2-3, with D tentatively TRBD2 (6 bases). The CDR3 is 14 amino acids. Trimming left V 4 bases short and J 8 bases short, with 16 bases between. Germline-derived CDR1 and CDR2 are SGHAT and FQNNGV. The CDR3 reads CASSSYTQGGTQYF. CDR3 DNA sequence: TGTGCCAGCAGCTCGTACACCCAGGGAGGTACGCAGTATTTT.

This clonotype was observed at least ten times. V and J are TRBV28 and TRBJ2-7; TRBD1 might be the D (5 bases). V dropped 2 bases and J dropped 2 bases, with 16 bases sitting between them. Germline-derived CDR1 and CDR2 are MDHEN and SYDVKM. This CDR3 region has 16 residues. CDR3 sequence: CASSLKVWGRPYEQYF. The CDR3 nucleotides are TGTGCCAGCAGTTTAAAGGTCTGGGGCCGACCCTACGAGCAGTACTTC.

The chain combines TRBV11-1 with TRBJ1-1; D is possibly TRBD1 (6 bases). Trimming stripped 1 base from V and 3 bases from J, with 12 bases between. Germline-derived CDR1 and CDR2 are SGHAT and FQDESV (reference sequence). The CDR3 has 15 residues. The CDR3 here is CASSLDDRLHTEAFF. Here the CDR3 DNA reads TGTGCCAGCAGCTTAGATGACAGGCTACACACTGAAGCTTTCTTT.

This clonotype was counted ten times or more. This rearrangement joins TRBV20-1 to TRBJ2-1; possible D gene TRBD2, 6 bases. V was trimmed by 3 bases and J by 1 base, leaving 16 bases between them. This CDR3 is 16 amino acids long. Germline V CDR1 and CDR2: DFQATT, SNEGSKA (reference sequence). The CDR3 reads CSARSTSPSSYNEQFF. The CDR3 DNA is TGCAGTGCTAGGTCTACTAGCCCGTCTTCCTACAATGAGCAGTTCTTC.